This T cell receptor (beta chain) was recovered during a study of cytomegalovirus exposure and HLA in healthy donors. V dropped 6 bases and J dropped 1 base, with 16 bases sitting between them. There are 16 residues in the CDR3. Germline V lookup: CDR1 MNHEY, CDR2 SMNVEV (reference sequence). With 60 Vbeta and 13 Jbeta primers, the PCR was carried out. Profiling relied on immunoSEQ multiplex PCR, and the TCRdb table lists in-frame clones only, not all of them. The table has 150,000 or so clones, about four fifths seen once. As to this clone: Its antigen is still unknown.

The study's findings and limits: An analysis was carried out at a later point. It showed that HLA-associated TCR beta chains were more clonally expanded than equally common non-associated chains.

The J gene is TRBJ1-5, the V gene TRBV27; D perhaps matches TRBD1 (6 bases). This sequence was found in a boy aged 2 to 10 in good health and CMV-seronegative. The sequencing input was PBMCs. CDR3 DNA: TGTGCCAGCAGGCCTGACAGGTACGAGAGCAATCAGCCCCAGCATTTT. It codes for CASRPDRYESNQPQHF.